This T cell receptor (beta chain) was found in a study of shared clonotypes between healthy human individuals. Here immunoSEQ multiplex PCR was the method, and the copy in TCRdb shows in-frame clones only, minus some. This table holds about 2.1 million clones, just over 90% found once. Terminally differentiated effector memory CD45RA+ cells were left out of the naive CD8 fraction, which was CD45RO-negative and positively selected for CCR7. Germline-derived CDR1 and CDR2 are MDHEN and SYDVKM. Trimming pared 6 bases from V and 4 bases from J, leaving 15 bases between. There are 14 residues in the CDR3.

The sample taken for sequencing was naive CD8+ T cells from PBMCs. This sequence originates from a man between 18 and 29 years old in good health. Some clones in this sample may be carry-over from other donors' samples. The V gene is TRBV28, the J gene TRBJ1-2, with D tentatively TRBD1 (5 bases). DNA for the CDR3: TGTGCCAGCAGCCTAAGGACAAATGCCTATGGCTACACCTTC. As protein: CASSLRTNAYGYTF.